This T cell receptor beta chain was sequenced for a study of shared clonotypes between healthy human individuals. Per sorted-subset replicate PCR, input was around 200 ng DNA, representing 30,000 to 35,000 T cell genomes. Per the original data handling: Without quality scores, immunoSEQ junctional reads could not be filtered like full-length reads. Assay: immunoSEQ multiplex PCR; the TCRdb copy retains only in-frame clones and omits some. Clone size and the V and J calls come from that table; the DNA yielded D and trimming. The sample has some 2,000,000 clones, 90% to 96% seen once. Germline assignment: CDR1 MNHEY and CDR2 SMNVEV (reference sequence). The CDR3 has 14 residues. V lost 7 bases and J 1 base, leaving 11 bases between the germline ends. As concerns this clone: Its antigen is unidentified.

Whole-study results and caveats: Estimated richness values were generally larger in naive subsets than in memory subsets.

This clonotype was obtained from a man between 18 and 29 years old in good health. The sequenced sample was naive CD4+ T cells sorted from blood. The subset denotes: CD45RA+ positively selected. The chain recombines TRBV27 with TRBJ1-5, with D possibly matching TRBD1 (6 bases). CDR3 sequence: CASTKGGSNQPQHF. The CDR3 nucleotides are TGTGCCAGCACTAAAGGGGGGAGCAATCAGCCCCAGCATTTT.